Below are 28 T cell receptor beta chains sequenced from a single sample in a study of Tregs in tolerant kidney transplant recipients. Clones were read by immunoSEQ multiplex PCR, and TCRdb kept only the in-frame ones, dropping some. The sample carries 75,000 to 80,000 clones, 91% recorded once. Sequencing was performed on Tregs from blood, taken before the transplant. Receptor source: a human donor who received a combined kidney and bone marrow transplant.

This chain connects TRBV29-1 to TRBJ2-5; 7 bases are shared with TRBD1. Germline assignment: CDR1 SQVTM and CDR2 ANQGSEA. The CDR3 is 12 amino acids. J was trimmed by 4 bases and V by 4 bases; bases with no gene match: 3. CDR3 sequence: CSVGWDRETQYF. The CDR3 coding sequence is TGCAGCGTTGGCTGGGACAGAGAGACCCAGTACTTC.

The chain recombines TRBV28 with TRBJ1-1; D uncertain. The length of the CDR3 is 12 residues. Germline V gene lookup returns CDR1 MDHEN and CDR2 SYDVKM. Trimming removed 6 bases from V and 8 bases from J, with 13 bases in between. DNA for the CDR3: TGTGCCAGCAGGGAGAGCCGGGCGGAAGCTTTCTTT. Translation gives CASRESRAEAFF.

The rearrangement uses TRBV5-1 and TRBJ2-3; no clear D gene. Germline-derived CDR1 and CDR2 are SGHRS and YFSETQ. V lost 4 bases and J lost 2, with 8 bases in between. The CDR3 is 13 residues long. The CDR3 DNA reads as TGCGCCAGCAGCCCGATGAACACAGATACGCAGTATTTT. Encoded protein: CASSPMNTDTQYF.

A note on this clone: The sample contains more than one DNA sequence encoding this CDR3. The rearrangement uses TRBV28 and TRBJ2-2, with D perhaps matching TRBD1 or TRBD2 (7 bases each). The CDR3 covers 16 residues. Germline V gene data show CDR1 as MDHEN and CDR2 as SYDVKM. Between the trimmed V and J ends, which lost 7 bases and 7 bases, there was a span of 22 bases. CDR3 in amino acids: CASTILRGGVGGELFF. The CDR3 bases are TGTGCCAGCACCATCCTCAGGGGGGGAGTGGGCGGGGAGCTGTTTTTT. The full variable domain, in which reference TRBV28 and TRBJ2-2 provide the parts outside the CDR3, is DVKVTQSSRYLVKRTGEKVFLECVQDMDHENMFWYRQDPGLGLRLIYFSYDVKMKEKGDIPEGYSVSREKKERFSLILESASTNQTSMYLCASTILRGGVGGELFFGEGSRLTVL.

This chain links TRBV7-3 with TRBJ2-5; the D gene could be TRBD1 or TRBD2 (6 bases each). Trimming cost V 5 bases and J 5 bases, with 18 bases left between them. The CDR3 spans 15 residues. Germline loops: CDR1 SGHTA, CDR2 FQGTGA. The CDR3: CASSQGRGRDETQYF. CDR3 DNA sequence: TGTGCCAGCAGCCAGGGTCGGGGGCGCGATGAGACCCAGTACTTC.

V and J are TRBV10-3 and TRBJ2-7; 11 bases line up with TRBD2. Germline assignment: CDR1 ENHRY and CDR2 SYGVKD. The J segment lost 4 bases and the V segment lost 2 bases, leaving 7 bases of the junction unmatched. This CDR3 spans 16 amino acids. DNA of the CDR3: TGTGCCATCAGTGAGGGTGTTAGCGGGGGGGGATACGAGCAGTACTTC. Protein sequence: CAISEGVSGGGYEQYF.

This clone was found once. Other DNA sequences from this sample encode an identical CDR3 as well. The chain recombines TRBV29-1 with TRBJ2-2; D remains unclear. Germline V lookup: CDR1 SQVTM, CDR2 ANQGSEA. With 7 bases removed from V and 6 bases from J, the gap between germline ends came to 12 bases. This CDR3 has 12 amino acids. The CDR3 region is CSARLHSGELFF. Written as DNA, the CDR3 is TGCAGCGCCAGGCTTCACTCCGGGGAGCTGTTTTTT.

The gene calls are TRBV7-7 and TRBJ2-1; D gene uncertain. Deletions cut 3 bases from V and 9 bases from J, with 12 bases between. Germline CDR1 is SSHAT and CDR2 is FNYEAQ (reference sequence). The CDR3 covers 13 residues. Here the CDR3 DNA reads TGTGCCAGCAGCTTGGCCCTCAGGACTGAGCAGTTCTTC. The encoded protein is CASSLALRTEQFF.

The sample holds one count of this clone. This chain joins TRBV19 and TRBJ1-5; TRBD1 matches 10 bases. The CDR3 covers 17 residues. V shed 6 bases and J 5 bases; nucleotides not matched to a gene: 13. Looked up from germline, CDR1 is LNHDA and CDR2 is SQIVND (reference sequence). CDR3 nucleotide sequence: TGTGCCAGTAGGCCGGGACAGGGGAGAGGTCTGCATCAGCCCCAGCATTTT. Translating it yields CASRPGQGRGLHQPQHF. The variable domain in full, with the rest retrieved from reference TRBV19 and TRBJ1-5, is DGGITQSPKYLFRKEGQNVTLSCEQNLNHDAMYWYRQDPGQGLRLIYYSQIVNDFQKGDIAEGYSVSREKKESFPLTVTSAQKNPTAFYLCASRPGQGRGLHQPQHFGDGTRLSIL.

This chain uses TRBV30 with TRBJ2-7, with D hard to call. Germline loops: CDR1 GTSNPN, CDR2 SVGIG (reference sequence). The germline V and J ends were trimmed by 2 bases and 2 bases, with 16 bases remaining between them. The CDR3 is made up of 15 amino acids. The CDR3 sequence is CAWSIGSPLPYEQYF. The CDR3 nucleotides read TGTGCCTGGAGTATTGGTAGCCCACTGCCCTACGAGCAGTACTTC.

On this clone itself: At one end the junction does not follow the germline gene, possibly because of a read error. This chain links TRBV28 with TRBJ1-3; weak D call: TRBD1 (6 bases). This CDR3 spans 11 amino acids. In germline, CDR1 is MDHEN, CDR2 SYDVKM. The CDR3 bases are TGTGCCAGCAGTGACAGGACCTCGGTGAATTTT. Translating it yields CASSDRTSVNF. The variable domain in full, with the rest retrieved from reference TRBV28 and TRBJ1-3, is DVKVTQSSRYLVKRTGEKVFLECVQDMDHENMFWYRQDPGLGLRLIYFSYDVKMKEKGDIPEGYSVSREKKERFSLILESASTNQTSMYLCASSDRTSVNFGEGSWLTVV.

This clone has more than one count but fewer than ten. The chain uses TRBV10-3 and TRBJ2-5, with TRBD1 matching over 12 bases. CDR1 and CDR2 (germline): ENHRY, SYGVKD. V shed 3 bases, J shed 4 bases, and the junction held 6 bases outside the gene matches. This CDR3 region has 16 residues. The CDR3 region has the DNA TGTGCCATCAGTGATTGGGACAGGGGGCGCCCAGAGACCCAGTACTTC. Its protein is CAISDWDRGRPETQYF.

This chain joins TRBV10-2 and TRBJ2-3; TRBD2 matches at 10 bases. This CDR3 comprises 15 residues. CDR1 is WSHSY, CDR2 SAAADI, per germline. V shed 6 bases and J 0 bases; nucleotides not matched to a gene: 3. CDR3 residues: CASRGTSESTDTQYF. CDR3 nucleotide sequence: TGCGCCAGCAGAGGGACTAGCGAGAGCACAGATACGCAGTATTTT.

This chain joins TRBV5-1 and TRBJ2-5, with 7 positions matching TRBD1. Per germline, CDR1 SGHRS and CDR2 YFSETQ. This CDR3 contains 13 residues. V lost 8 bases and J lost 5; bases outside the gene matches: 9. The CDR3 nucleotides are TGCGCCAGTTACAGGGGTTATGGGGAGACCCAGTACTTC. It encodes CASYRGYGETQYF. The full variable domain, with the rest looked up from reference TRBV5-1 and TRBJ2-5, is KAGVTQTPRYLIKTRGQQVTLSCSPISGHRSVSWYQQTPGQGLQFLFEYFSETQRNKGNFPGRFSGRQFSNSRSEMNVSTLELGDSALYLCASYRGYGETQYFGPGTRLLVL.

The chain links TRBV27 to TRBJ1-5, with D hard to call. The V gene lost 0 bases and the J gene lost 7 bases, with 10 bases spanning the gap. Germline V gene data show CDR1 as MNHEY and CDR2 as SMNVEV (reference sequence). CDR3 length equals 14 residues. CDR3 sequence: CASSLSYGRQPQHF. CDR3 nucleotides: TGTGCCAGCAGTTTATCATATGGGCGCCAGCCCCAGCATTTT.

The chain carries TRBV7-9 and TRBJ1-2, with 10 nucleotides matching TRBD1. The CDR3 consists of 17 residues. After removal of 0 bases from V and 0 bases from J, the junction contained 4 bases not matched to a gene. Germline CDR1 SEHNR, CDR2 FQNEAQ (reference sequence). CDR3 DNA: TGTGCCAGCAGCTTAGCGGGACAGGGGAATGCTAACTATGGCTACACCTTC. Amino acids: CASSLAGQGNANYGYTF.

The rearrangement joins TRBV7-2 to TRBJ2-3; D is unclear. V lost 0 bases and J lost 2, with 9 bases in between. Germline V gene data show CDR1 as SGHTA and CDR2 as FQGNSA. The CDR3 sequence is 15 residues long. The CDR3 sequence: CASSLARRNTDTQYF. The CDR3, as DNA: TGTGCCAGCAGCTTAGCGCGGCGGAACACAGATACGCAGTATTTT. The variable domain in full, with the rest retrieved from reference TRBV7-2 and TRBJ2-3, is GAGVSQSPSNKVTEKGKDVELRCDPISGHTALYWYRQSLGQGLEFLIYFQGNSAPDKSGLPSDRFSAERTGGSVSTLTIQRTQQEDSAVYLCASSLARRNTDTQYFGPGTRLTVL.

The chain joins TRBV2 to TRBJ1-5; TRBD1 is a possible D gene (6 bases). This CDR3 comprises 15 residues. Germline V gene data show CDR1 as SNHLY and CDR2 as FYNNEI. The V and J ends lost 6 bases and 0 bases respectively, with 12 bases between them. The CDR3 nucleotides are TGTGCCAGCAGAAGTACAGGGATTAGCAATCAGCCCCAGCATTTT. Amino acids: CASRSTGISNQPQHF.

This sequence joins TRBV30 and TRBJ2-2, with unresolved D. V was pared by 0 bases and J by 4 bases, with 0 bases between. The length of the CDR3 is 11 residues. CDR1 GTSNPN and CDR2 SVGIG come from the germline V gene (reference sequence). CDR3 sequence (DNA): TGTGCCTGGAGTGTCACCGGGGAGCTGTTTTTT. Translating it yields CAWSVTGELFF.

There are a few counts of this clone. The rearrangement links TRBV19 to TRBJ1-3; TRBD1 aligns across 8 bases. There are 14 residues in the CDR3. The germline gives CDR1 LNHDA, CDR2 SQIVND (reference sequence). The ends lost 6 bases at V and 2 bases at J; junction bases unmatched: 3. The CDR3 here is CASSDRGTGNTIYF. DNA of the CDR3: TGTGCCAGTAGCGACAGGGGCACTGGAAACACCATATATTTT.

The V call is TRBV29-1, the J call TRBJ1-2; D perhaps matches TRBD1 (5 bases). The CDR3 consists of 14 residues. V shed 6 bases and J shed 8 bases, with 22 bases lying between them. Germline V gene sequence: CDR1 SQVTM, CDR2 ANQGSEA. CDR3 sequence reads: CSVDTLDTGPGYTF. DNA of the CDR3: TGCAGCGTCGACACTTTGGACACTGGCCCGGGCTACACCTTC. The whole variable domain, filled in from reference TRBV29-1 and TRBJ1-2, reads SAVISQKPSRDICQRGTSLTIQCQVDSQVTMMFWYRQQPGQSLTLIATANQGSEATYESGFVIDKFPISRPNLTFSTLTVSNMSPEDSSIYLCSVDTLDTGPGYTFGSGTRLTVV.

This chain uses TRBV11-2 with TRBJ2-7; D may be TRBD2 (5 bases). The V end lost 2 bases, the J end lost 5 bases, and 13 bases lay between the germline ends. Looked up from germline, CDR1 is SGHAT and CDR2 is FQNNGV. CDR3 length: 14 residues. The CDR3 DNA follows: TGTGCCAGCAGCTTATGGAGGTCAGGCCACGAGCAGTACTTC. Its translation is CASSLWRSGHEQYF.

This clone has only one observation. Here the CDR3 DNA reads TGTGCCAGCAGCTTAGACGGGACTAGATTCACAGATACGCAGTATTTT. It codes for CASSLDGTRFTDTQYF. The chain has TRBV11-2 and TRBJ2-3; 8 positions agree with TRBD2. The CDR3 is 16 amino acids. Germline CDR1 SGHAT, CDR2 FQNNGV. V lost 0 bases, J lost 2 bases, and 4 bases stayed unmatched. The complete variable domain, with remaining parts taken from reference TRBV11-2 and TRBJ2-3, reads EAGVAQSPRYKIIEKRQSVAFWCNPISGHATLYWYQQILGQGPKLLIQFQNNGVVDDSQLPKDRFSAERLKGVDSTLKIQPAKLEDSAVYLCASSLDGTRFTDTQYFGPGTRLTVL.

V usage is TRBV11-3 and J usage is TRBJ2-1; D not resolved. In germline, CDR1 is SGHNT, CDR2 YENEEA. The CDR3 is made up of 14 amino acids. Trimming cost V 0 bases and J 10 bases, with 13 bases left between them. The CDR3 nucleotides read TGTGCCAGCAGCTTAGACGGTTTGTCCGGGGAGCAGTTCTTC. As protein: CASSLDGLSGEQFF.

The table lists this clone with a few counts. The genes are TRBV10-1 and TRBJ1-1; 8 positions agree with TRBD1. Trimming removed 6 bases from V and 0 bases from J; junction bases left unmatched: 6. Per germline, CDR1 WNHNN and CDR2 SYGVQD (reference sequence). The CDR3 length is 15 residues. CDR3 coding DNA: TGCGCCAGCAGAAGTAACAGGGGGATGAACACTGAAGCTTTCTTT. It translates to CASRSNRGMNTEAFF.

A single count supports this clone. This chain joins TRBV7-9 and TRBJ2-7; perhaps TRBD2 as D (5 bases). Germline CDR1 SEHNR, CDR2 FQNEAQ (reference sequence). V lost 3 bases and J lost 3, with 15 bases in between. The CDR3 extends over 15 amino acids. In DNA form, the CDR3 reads TGTGCCAGCAGCTTCACCCCCTTTGGGAGCTACGAGCAGTACTTC. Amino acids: CASSFTPFGSYEQYF.

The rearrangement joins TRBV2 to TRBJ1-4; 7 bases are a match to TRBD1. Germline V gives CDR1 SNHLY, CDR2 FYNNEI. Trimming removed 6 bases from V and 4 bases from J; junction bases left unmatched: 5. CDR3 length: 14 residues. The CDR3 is CASSGDSHNEKLFF. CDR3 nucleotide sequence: TGTGCCAGCAGCGGGGACAGTCATAATGAAAAACTGTTTTTT.

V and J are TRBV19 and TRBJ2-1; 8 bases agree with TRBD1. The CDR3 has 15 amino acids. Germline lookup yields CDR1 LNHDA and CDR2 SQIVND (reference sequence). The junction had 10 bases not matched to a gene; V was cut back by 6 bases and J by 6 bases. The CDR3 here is CASRSMTGAFNEQFF. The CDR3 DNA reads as TGTGCCAGTAGATCCATGACAGGGGCATTCAATGAGCAGTTCTTC.